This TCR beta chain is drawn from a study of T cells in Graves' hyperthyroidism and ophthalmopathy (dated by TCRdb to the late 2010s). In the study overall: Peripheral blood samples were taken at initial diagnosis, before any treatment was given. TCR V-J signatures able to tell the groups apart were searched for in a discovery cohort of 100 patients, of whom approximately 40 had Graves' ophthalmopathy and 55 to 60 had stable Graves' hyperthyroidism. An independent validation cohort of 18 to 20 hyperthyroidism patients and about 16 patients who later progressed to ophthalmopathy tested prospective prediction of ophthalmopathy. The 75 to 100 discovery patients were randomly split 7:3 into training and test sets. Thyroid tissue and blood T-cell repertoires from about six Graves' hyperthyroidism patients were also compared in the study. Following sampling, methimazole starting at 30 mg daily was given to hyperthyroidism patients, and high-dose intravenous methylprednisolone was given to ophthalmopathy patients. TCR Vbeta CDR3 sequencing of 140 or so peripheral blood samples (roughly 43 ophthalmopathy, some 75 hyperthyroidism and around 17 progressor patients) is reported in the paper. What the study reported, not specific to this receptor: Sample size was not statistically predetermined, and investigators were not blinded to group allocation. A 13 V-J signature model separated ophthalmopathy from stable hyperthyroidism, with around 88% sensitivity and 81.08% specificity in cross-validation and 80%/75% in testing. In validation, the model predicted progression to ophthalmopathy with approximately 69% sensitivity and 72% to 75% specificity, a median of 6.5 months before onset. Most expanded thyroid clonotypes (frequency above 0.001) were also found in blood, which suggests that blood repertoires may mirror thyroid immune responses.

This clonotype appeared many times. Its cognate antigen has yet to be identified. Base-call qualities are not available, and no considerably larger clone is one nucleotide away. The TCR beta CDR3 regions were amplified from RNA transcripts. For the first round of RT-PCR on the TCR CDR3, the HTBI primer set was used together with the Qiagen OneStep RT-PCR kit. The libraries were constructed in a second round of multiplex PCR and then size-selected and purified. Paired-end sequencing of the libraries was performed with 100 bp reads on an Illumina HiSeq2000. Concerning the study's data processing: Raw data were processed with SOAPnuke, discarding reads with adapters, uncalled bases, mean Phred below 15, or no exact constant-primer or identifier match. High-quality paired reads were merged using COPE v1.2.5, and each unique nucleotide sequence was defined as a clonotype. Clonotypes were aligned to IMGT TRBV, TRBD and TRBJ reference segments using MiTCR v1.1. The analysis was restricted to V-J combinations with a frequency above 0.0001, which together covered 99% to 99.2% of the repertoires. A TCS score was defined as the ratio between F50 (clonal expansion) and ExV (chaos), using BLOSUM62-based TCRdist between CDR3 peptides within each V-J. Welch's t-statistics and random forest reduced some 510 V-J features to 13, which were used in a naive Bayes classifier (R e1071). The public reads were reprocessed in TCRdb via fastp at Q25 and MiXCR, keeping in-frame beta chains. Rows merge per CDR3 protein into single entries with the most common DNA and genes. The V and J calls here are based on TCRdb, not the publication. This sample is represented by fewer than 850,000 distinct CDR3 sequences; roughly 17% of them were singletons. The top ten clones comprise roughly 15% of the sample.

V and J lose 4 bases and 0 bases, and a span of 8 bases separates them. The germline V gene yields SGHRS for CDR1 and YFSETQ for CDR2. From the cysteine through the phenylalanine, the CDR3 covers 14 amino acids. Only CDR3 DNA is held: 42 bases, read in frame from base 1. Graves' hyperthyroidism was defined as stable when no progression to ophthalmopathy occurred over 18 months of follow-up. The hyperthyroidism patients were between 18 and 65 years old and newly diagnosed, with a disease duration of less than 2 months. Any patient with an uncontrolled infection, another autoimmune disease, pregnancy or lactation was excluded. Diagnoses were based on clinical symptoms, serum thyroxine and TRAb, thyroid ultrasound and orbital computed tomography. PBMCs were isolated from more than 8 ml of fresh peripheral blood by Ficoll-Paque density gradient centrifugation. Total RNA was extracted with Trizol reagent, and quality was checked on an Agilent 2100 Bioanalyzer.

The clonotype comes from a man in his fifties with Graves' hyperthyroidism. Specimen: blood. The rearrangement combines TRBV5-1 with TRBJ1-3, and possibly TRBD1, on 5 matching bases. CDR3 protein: CASSPGGSGNTIYF. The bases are TGCGCCAGCAGCCCCGGGGGCTCTGGAAACACCATATATTTT.